The 18 T cell receptor beta chains reported below all come from one sample, sequenced in a study of blood T cell repertoires in COVID-19. Repertoires were generated with immunoSEQ multiplex PCR, while TCRdb's copy carries only in-frame clones and drops some. This sample has about 260,000 clones; roughly four fifths occur once, and the top ten carry around 4.1%. The source material was PBMCs or T cells enriched from blood (not recorded which). The receptor source for this set is a young man with acute COVID-19.

V gene TRBV5-6 combines with J gene TRBJ2-3, with D unresolved. There are 15 residues in the CDR3. V shed 0 bases and J shed 1 base, with 9 bases lying between them. CDR1 and CDR2 from the germline V gene are SGHDT and YYEEEE. The CDR3 loop is CASSLGGYGTDTQYF. CDR3 sequence (DNA): TGTGCCAGCAGCTTGGGAGGCTATGGCACAGATACGCAGTATTTT.

This rearrangement joins TRBV18 to TRBJ1-2; 7 bases match TRBD1. The CDR3 extends over 17 amino acids. Germline lookup yields CDR1 KGHSH and CDR2 LQKENI. V was clipped by 3 bases and J by 3 bases; unmatched bases: 13. Here the CDR3 reads CASSPVLGGTPDYGYTF. CDR3 coding DNA: TGTGCCAGCTCACCCGTTCTAGGGGGCACTCCCGACTATGGCTACACCTTC. The full variable domain, rest sourced from reference TRBV18 and TRBJ1-2, is NAGVMQNPRHLVRRRGQEARLRCSPMKGHSHVYWYRQLPEEGLKFMVYLQKENIIDESGMPKERFSAEFPKEGPSILRIQQVVRGDSAAYFCASSPVLGGTPDYGYTFGSGTRLTVV.

The chain links TRBV28 to TRBJ1-2; no reliable D call. Germline V CDR1 and CDR2: MDHEN, SYDVKM. V lost 7 bases, J lost 6 bases, and 18 bases lay in between. The CDR3 has 14 amino acids. CDR3 nucleotide sequence: TGTGCCAGCACCGTGGCCCCCAGTAGCCATGGCTACACCTTC. Amino acid sequence: CASTVAPSSHGYTF.

This clone was seen once. V gene TRBV11-3 combines with J gene TRBJ2-2; 9 bases match TRBD1. CDR1 and CDR2 from the germline V gene are SGHNT and YENEEA. After removal of 1 base from V and 2 bases from J, the junction contained 8 bases not matched to a gene. This CDR3 comprises 18 residues. In DNA, the CDR3 is TGTGCCAGCAGCTTAGGGTTCCGGACAGGGGACAACACCGGGGAGCTGTTTTTT. It codes for CASSLGFRTGDNTGELFF.

The chain employs TRBV11-1 and TRBJ1-1, with TRBD1 identical over 9 bases. CDR1 SGHAT and CDR2 FQDESV come from the germline V gene (reference sequence). With 6 bases clipped from V and 4 bases from J, the junction kept 6 bases outside the gene matches. This CDR3 region has 14 residues. The CDR3 sequence: CASRPTGGLTEAFF. The CDR3 DNA reads as TGTGCCAGCAGGCCAACAGGGGGCCTCACTGAAGCTTTCTTT.

The J gene is TRBJ2-3, the V gene TRBV19, with D tentatively TRBD2 (6 bases). There are 13 residues in the CDR3. V was pared by 6 bases and J by 3 bases, with 10 bases between. Germline V gene data show CDR1 as LNHDA and CDR2 as SQIVND (reference sequence). The CDR3 protein is CASSLAWTDTQYF. In DNA, the CDR3 is TGTGCCAGTAGCCTAGCGTGGACAGATACGCAGTATTTT.

J is TRBJ2-1 and V is TRBV6-5; the match to TRBD1 covers 10 bases. The V and J ends lost 7 bases and 5 bases, in that order; junction bases with no gene match: 8. This CDR3 contains 15 residues. The germline V gene encodes CDR1 MNHEY and CDR2 SVGAGI. Here the CDR3 reads CASTPDRGPHNEQFF. CDR3 DNA: TGTGCCAGCACCCCCGACAGGGGGCCCCACAATGAGCAGTTCTTC.

The J gene is TRBJ1-3, the V gene TRBV4-2, with D uncertain. Between the trimmed V and J ends, which lost 4 bases and 0 bases, there was a span of 13 bases. This CDR3 has 16 amino acids. Germline-derived CDR1 and CDR2 are LGHNA and YNFKEQ. CDR3 sequence: CASSLRRGSSGNTIYF. The CDR3 coding sequence is TGTGCCAGCAGCCTTAGGCGAGGGTCCTCTGGAAACACCATATATTTT.

The V and J genes are TRBV25-1 and TRBJ1-1; D is perhaps TRBD1 (6 bases). In germline, CDR1 is MGHDK, CDR2 SYGVNS. CDR3 size: 13 residues. V dropped 8 bases and J dropped 5 bases, with 15 bases sitting between them. The CDR3 spells CASGHRVRTEAFF. The CDR3 bases are TGTGCCAGCGGCCACAGGGTCCGGACTGAAGCTTTCTTT. Full variable domain (remainder filled in from reference TRBV25-1 and TRBJ1-1): EADIYQTPRYLVIGTGKKITLECSQTMGHDKMYWYQQDPGMELHLIHYSYGVNSTEKGDLSSESTVSRIRTEHFPLTLESARPSHTSQYLCASGHRVRTEAFFGQGTRLTVV.

This chain joins TRBV7-6 and TRBJ1-5; 10 positions match TRBD1. The V gene's germline CDR1 is SGHVS and CDR2 FNYEAQ. The CDR3 extends over 19 amino acids. V trimming: 1 base; J trimming: 1 base; junction bases outside the gene matches: 10. CDR3 bases: TGTGCCAGCAGCTTAGGGACAGGGGGATTTGGGGTAAGCAATCAGCCCCAGCATTTT. This codes for CASSLGTGGFGVSNQPQHF.

A remark on this clone: Within the sample, other DNA sequences also encode this same CDR3. This chain links TRBV6-5 with TRBJ1-5; tentative D call: TRBD1 (6 bases). Germline V gives CDR1 MNHEY, CDR2 SVGAGI. The ends were cut back, 5 bases at V and 0 bases at J, with 8 bases in the middle. This CDR3 is built from 14 residues. The CDR3 bases are TGTGCCAGCAGTCGGGACAATAGCAATCAGCCCCAGCATTTT. Its translation is CASSRDNSNQPQHF.

The V gene is TRBV4-1, the J gene TRBJ1-6; D gene ambiguous. Trimming removed 4 bases at V and 0 bases at J, with 7 bases between. This CDR3 contains 15 residues. Germline lookup yields CDR1 MGHRA and CDR2 YSYEKL. The CDR3 sequence is CASSLGSSYNSPLHF. The CDR3, as DNA: TGCGCCAGCAGCCTAGGGAGCTCCTATAATTCACCCCTCCACTTT.

The chain links TRBV29-1 to TRBJ2-2, with D tentatively TRBD1 (5 bases). The germline V gene encodes CDR1 SQVTM and CDR2 ANQGSEA. V was shortened by 6 bases and J by 3 bases, with 20 bases between the two germline ends. CDR3 size: 16 residues. The CDR3 DNA follows: TGCAGCGTCCAATCCCTAGGGGCTAGTCACACCGGGGAGCTGTTTTTT. It is translated as CSVQSLGASHTGELFF.

This clone was seen a few times. The CDR3 region has the DNA TGTGCCAGCAGTTATGGTGGACAGGGGGCTTACGAGCAGTACGTC. Its translation is CASSYGGQGAYEQYV. J is TRBJ2-7 and V is TRBV6-2 or TRBV6-3; 11 nucleotides align to TRBD1. CDR1 is MNHEY, CDR2 SVGEGT, per germline. The CDR3 consists of 15 residues. The V segment lost 3 bases and the J segment 4 bases; nucleotides outside the gene matches: 5.

This chain joins TRBV6-6 and TRBJ1-3, with a tentative D call TRBD1 (6 bases). Germline V lookup: CDR1 MNHNY, CDR2 SVGAGI (reference sequence). This CDR3 comprises 17 residues. The V end lost 5 bases, the J end lost 0 bases, and 17 bases lay between the germline ends. The CDR3 DNA is TGTGCCAGCAGTCCCTTTGCCGGGACATCCTCTGGAAACACCATATATTTT. Residues: CASSPFAGTSSGNTIYF.

The gene calls are TRBV4-3 and TRBJ2-1; 7 nucleotides match TRBD2. This CDR3 contains 17 residues. After removal of 0 bases from V and 9 bases from J, the junction contained 14 bases not matched to a gene. Germline-derived CDR1 and CDR2 are LGHNA and YSLEER. CDR3 loop: CASSQDFRAGAVTEQFF. In DNA, the CDR3 is TGCGCCAGCAGCCAAGATTTTCGTGCGGGAGCTGTCACTGAGCAGTTCTTC.

This chain connects TRBV5-5 to TRBJ2-7, with TRBD1 identical over 7 bases. Trimming took 4 bases from V and 7 from J; bases not matched to a gene: 5. The CDR3 length is 12 residues. Germline CDR1 reads SGHKS; CDR2 reads YYEKEE (reference sequence). The CDR3 here is CASSTDRSEQYV. CDR3 DNA sequence: TGTGCCAGCAGCACGGACAGGAGTGAGCAGTACGTC.

V usage is TRBV4-3 and J usage is TRBJ2-3, with 12 bases that match TRBD2. There are 17 residues in the CDR3. Germline assignment: CDR1 LGHNA and CDR2 YSLEER. Trimming took 2 bases from V and 5 from J; bases not matched to a gene: 8. This CDR3 is CASSQQHLAGGVDTQYF. For the CDR3, the DNA is TGCGCCAGCAGCCAACAACACCTAGCGGGAGGGGTAGATACGCAGTATTTT.